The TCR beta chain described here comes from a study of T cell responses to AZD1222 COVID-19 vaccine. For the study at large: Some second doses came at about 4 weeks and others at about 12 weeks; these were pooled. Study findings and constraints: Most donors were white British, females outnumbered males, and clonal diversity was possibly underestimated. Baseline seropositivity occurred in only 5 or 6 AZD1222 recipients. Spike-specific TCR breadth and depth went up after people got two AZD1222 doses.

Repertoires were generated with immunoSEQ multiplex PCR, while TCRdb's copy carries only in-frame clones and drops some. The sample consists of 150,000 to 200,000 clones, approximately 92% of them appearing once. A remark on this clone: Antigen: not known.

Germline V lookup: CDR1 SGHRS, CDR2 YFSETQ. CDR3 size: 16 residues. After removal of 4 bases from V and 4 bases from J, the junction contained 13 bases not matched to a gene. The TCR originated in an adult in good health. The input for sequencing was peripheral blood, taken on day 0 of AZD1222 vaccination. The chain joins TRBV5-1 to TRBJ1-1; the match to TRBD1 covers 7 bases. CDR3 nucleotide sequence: TGCGCCAGCAGCCCCATACCGCTACAGGGGACCACTGAAGCTTTCTTT. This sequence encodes CASSPIPLQGTTEAFF.